Presented here are 3 T cell receptor beta chains from one specimen sequenced in a study of cytomegalovirus exposure and HLA in healthy donors (TCRdb year 2017). Library prep was done by the immunoSEQ multiplex PCR assay. A mixture of 60 forward primers for TCR Vbeta segments and 13 reverse primers for TCR Jbeta segments was used in the multiplex PCR. TCRdb retrieved this table from immuneACCESS and kept in-frame rearrangements only. Not all clones are present; in checked studies, unresolved V genes account for under half, and no reason is known for the remainder. The sample table records roughly 70,000 clones; roughly 74% of these occur just once. About an eighth of the sample is held by the ten biggest clonotypes. Sequenced input: PBMCs. The origin of the receptors is a human donor in good health.

The V and J genes are TRBV15 and TRBJ2-5; 7 nucleotides align to TRBD1. Germline values: CDR1 LNHNV, CDR2 YYDKDF (reference sequence). CDR3 size: 16 residues. Trimming removed 0 bases from V and 5 bases from J; junction bases left unmatched: 9. The CDR3 DNA follows: TGTGCCACCAGCAGAGAAAACCCTAACAGGGGCGAGACCCAGTACTTC. Translated, it gives CATSRENPNRGETQYF.

The J gene is TRBJ2-7, the V gene TRBV19; D may be TRBD1 (6 bases). The CDR3 runs to 15 residues. Looked up from germline, CDR1 is LNHDA and CDR2 is SQIVND (reference sequence). Trimming took off 5 bases at V and 5 bases at J, with 19 bases between the two ends. CDR3 in amino acids: CASSPKDSWNDEQYF. The DNA of the CDR3 is TGTGCCAGTAGTCCCAAGGACAGTTGGAATGACGAGCAGTACTTC.

This clone has only a few counts. The chain employs TRBV27 and TRBJ2-7; the D gene is possibly TRBD1 (5 bases). Germline CDR1 MNHEY, CDR2 SMNVEV (reference sequence). The CDR3 has 18 amino acids. The V gene lost 3 bases and the J gene lost 0 bases, with 21 bases spanning the gap. The CDR3 bases are TGTGCCAGCAGTTTCCGACTTACAGGCGGATTGATCTCCTACGAGCAGTACTTC. It yields the protein CASSFRLTGGLISYEQYF.